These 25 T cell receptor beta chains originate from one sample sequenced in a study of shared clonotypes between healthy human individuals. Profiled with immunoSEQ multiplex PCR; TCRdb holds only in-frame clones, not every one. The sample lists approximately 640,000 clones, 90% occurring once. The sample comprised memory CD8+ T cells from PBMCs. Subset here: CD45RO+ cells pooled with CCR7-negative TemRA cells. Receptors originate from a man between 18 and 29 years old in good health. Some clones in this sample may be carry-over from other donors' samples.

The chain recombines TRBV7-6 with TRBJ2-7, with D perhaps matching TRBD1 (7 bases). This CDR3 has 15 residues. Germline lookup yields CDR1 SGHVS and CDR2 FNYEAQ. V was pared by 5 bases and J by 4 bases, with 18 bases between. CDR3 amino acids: CASSARGAPSYEQYF. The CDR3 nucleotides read TGTGCCAGCAGCGCCAGGGGGGCCCCCTCTTACGAGCAGTACTTC.

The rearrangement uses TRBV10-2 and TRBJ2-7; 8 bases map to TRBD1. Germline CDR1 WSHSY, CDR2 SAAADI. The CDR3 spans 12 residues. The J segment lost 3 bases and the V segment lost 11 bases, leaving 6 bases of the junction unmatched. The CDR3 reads CASSDRDYEQYF. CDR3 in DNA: TGCGCCTCCTCGGACAGGGACTACGAGCAGTACTTC.

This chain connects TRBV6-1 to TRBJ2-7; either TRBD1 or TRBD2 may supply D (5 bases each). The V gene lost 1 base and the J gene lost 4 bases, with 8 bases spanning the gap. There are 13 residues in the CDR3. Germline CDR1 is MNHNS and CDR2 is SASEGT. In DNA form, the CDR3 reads TGTGCCAGCAGTGAAGGAGGGGAGTACGAGCAGTACTTC. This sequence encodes CASSEGGEYEQYF.

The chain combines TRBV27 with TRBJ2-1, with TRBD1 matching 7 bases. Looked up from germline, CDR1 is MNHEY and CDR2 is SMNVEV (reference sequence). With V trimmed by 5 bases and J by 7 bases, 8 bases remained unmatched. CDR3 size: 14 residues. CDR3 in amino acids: CASSHRDSANEQFF. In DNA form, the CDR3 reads TGTGCCAGCAGTCACCGGGACAGCGCTAATGAGCAGTTCTTC.

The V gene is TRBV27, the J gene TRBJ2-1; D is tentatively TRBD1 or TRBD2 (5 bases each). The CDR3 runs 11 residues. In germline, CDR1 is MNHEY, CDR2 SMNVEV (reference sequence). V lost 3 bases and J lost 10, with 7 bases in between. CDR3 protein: CASSFGAEQFF. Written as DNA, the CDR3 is TGTGCCAGCAGTTTCGGGGCAGAGCAGTTCTTC.

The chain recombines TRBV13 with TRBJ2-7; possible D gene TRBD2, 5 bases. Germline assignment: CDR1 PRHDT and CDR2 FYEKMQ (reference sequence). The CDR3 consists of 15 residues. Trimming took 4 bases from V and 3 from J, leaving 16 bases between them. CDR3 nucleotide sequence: TGTGCCAGCAGCTCATCCTACCCGGGATACTACGAGCAGTACTTC. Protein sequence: CASSSSYPGYYEQYF.

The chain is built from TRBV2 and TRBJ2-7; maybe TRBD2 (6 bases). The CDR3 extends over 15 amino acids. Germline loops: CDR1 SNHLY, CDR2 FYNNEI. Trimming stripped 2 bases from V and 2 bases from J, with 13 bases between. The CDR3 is CASSEPFSGAYEQYF. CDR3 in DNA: TGTGCCAGCAGTGAACCCTTTAGCGGAGCCTACGAGCAGTACTTC.

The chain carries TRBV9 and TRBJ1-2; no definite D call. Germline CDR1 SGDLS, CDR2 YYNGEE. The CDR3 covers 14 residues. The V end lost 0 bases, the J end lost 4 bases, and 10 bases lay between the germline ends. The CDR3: CASSVGQPFYGYTF. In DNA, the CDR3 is TGTGCCAGCAGCGTAGGTCAGCCTTTCTATGGCTACACCTTC.

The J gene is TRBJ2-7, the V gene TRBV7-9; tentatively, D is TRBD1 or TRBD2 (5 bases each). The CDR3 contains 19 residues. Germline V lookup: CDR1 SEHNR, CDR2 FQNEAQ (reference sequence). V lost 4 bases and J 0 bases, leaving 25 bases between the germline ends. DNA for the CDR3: TGTGCCAGCAGCTCGCGCCGAGCCGGTGGGCAGGGACCCTCCTACGAGCAGTACTTC. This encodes CASSSRRAGGQGPSYEQYF.

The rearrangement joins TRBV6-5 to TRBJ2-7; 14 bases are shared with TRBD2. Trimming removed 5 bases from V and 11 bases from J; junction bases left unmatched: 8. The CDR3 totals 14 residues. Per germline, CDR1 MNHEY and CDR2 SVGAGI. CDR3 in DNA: TGTGCCAGCAGTGCCGGGACTAGCGGGAGTTACAAGTACTTC. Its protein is CASSAGTSGSYKYF.

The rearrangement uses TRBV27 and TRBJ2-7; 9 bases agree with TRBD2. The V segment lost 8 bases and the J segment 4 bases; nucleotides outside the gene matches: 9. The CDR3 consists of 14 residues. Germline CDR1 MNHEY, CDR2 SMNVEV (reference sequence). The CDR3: CASCPMAGGYEQYF. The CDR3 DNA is TGTGCCAGCTGCCCCATGGCGGGAGGGTACGAGCAGTACTTC.

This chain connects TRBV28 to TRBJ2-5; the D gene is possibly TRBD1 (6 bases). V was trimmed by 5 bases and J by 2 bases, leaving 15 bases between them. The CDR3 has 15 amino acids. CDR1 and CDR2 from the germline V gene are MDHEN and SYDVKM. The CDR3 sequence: CASSLGQNLQETQYF. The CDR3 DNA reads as TGTGCCAGCAGTCTCGGACAGAATCTTCAAGAGACCCAGTACTTC.

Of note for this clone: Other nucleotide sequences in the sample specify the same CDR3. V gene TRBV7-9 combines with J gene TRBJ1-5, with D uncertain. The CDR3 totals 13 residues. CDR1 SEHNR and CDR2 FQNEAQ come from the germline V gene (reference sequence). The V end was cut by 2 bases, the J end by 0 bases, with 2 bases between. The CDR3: CASSLNSNQPQHF. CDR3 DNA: TGTGCCAGCAGCTTAAATAGCAATCAGCCCCAGCATTTT. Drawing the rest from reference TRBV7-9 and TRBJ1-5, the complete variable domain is DTGVSQNPRHKITKRGQNVTFRCDPISEHNRLYWYRQTLGQGPEFLTYFQNEAQLEKSRLLSDRFSAERPKGSFSTLEIQRTEQGDSAMYLCASSLNSNQPQHFGDGTRLSIL.

The CDR3 spells CASNRDRPSRAGETGELFF. The CDR3 DNA sequence: TGTGCCAGCAACCGGGACAGGCCCTCGAGAGCGGGAGAGACCGGGGAGCTGTTTTTT. This chain joins TRBV5-4 and TRBJ2-2, with D perhaps matching TRBD1 or TRBD2 (8 bases each). V lost 6 bases to trimming and J lost 5 bases, with 29 bases between them. The CDR3 length is 19 residues. Germline lookup yields CDR1 SGHNT and CDR2 YYREEE (reference sequence).

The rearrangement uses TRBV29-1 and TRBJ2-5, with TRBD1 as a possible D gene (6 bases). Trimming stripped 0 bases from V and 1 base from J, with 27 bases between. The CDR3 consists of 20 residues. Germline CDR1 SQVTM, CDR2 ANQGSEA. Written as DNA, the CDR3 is TGCAGCGTTGAAGATCTCGACCAAAAACCGGGACACGATTTCCAAGAGACCCAGTACTTC. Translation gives CSVEDLDQKPGHDFQETQYF.

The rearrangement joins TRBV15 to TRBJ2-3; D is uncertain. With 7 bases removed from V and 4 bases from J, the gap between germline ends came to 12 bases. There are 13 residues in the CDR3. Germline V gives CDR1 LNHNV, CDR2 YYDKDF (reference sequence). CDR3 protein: CATTESEADTQYF. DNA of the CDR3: TGTGCCACCACCGAGAGTGAGGCAGATACGCAGTATTTT.

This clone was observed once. The CDR3 reads CASSLASGRVLGTDTQYF. CDR3 nucleotides: TGTGCCAGCAGCTTGGCAAGCGGGAGGGTTCTGGGCACAGATACGCAGTATTTT. V and J are TRBV5-4 and TRBJ2-3; TRBD2 agrees at 10 bases. There are 18 residues in the CDR3. Germline values: CDR1 SGHNT, CDR2 YYREEE (reference sequence). V shed 0 bases and J 1 base; nucleotides not matched to a gene: 8.

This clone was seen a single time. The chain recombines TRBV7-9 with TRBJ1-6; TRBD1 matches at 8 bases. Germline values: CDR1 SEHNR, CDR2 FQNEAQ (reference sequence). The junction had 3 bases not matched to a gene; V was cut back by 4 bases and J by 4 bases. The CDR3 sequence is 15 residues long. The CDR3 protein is CASSWGQDYNSPLHF. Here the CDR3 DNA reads TGTGCCAGCAGCTGGGGACAGGATTATAATTCACCCCTCCACTTT.

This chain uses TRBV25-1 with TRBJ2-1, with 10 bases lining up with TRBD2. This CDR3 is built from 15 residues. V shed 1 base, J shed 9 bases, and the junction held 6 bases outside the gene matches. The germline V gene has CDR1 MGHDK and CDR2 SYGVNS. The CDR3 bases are TGTGCCAGCAGTGAATTTCTAGCGGGAGTCCCTGAGCAGTTCTTC. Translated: CASSEFLAGVPEQFF.

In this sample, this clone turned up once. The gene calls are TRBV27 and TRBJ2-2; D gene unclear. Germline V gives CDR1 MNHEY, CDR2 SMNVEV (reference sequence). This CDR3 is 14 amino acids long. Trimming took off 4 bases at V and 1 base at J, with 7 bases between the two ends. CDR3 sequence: CASSWWRNTGELFF. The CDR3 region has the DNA TGTGCCAGCAGTTGGTGGCGGAACACCGGGGAGCTGTTTTTT.

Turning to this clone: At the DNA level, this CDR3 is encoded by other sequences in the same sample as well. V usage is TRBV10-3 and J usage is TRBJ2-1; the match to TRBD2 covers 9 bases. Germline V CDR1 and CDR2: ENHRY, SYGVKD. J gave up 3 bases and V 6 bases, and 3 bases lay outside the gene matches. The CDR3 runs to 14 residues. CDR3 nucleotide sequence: TGTGCCATCAGCGAGACTAGCGGCTACAATGAGCAGTTCTTC. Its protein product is CAISETSGYNEQFF.

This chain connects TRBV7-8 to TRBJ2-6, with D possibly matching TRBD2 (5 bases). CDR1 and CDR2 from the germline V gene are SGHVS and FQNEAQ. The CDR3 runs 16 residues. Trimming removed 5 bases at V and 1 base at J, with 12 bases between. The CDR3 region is CASSQREGSGANVLTF. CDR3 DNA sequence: TGTGCCAGCAGCCAACGCGAGGGATCTGGGGCCAACGTCCTGACTTTC.

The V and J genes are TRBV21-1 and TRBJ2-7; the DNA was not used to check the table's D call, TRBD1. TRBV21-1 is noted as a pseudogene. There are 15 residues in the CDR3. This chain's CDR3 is CASSKVPRGDYEQYF. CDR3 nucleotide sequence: TGTGCCAGCAGCAAAGTCCCCAGGGGGGATTACGAGCAGTACTTC.

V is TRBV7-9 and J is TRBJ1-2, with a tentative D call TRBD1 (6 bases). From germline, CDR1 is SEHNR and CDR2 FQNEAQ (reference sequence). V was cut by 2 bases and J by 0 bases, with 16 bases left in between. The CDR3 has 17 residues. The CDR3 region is CASSLSRGGAANYGYTF. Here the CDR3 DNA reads TGTGCCAGCAGCTTATCCCGTGGGGGCGCCGCTAACTATGGCTACACCTTC. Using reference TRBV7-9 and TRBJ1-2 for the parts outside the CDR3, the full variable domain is DTGVSQNPRHKITKRGQNVTFRCDPISEHNRLYWYRQTLGQGPEFLTYFQNEAQLEKSRLLSDRFSAERPKGSFSTLEIQRTEQGDSAMYLCASSLSRGGAANYGYTFGSGTRLTVV.

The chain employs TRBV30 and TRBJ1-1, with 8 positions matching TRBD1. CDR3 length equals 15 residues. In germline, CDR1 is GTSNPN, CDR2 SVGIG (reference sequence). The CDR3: CVGGQGDPPTTEAFF. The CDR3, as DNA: TGTGTCGGCGGACAGGGAGACCCGCCCACGACTGAAGCTTTCTTT.